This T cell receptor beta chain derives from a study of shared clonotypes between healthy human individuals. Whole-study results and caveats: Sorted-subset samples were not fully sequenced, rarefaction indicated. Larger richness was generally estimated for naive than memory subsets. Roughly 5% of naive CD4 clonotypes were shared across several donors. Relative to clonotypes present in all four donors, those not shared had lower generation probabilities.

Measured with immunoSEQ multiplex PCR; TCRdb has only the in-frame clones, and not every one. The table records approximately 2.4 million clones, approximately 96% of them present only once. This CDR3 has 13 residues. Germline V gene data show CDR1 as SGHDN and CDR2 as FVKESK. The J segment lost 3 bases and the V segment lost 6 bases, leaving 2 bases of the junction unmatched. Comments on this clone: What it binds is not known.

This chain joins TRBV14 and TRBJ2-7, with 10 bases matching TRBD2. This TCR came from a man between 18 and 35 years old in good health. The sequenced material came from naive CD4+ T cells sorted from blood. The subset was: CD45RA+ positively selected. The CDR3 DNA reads TGTGCCAGCAGAGGGACTAGCGACTACGAGCAGTACTTC. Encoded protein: CASRGTSDYEQYF.